Below, one TCR beta chain is given with its context. The sample is drawn from a study of blood T cell repertoires in COVID-19. Study-level background: The cDNA or gDNA used as material had been derived from T cells, B-cell-depleted T cells, or PBMCs.

Germline-derived CDR1 and CDR2 are LGHDT and YNNKEL (reference sequence). V was pared by 4 bases and J by 4 bases, with 16 bases between. This CDR3 has 16 amino acids. In the study's own analysis: Estimates of nucleated cell counts were drawn from the amplification of reference gene primers. Some clones are missing from TCRdb's copy, which holds only in-frame ones; the method was immunoSEQ multiplex PCR. That table is the source of V, J and clone size, and D and trimming were worked out from the DNA. The profile shows about 270,000 clones, roughly 88% of them singletons. Recruits, aged about 18 to 100 years, lived in 24 US areas. Cohort allocation depended upon clinical history that participants reported.

The sequence came from a woman in her 40s with acute COVID-19. Material for sequencing was PBMCs or T cells enriched from blood (not recorded which). V gene TRBV3-1 (or the pseudogene TRBV3-2) combines with J gene TRBJ2-2; a weak D match, TRBD1 (6 bases). The CDR3 here is CASSRLGTGSTGELFF. The CDR3 bases are TGTGCCAGCAGCCGACTCGGAACAGGGTCCACCGGGGAGCTGTTTTTT.